This TCR beta chain was identified in a study of TIL therapy for anti-PD-1-resistant metastatic lung cancer. Time point described: pre-treatment sample, taken before nivolumab and TIL therapy. Tumor tissue came from excised metastases, mostly pleural nodules or supraclavicular lymph nodes. This was the immunoSEQ v3 assay. This table comes from immunoSEQ multiplex PCR, and its TCRdb copy is limited to in-frame clones, with some not included. The sample comprises 20,000 to 30,000 clones, about 60% of which are singletons, and roughly 15% rests with the top ten. This TCR was recovered from a woman aged 30 to 85 with non-small cell lung cancer. The input for sequencing was tumor tissue, taken at baseline.

DNA of the CDR3: TGTGCTAGTGGTTCGGGACTCGGAGGCTACACCTTC. Residues: CASGSGLGGYTF. This chain links TRBV12-5 with TRBJ1-2, with a weak D call TRBD1 (5 bases). The CDR3 consists of 12 residues. Per germline, CDR1 LGHNT and CDR2 FRNRAP. The germline V and J ends were trimmed by 4 bases and 8 bases, with 11 bases remaining between them.